Following are 23 T cell receptor beta chains from one sample sequenced in a study of blood T cell repertoires in COVID-19. The table came from immunoSEQ multiplex PCR; TCRdb's copy has only in-frame clones and leaves some out. The sample has about 260,000 clones, roughly four fifths seen once; the top ten hold approximately 1.9%. Sequencing was carried out using peripheral blood. Source of these receptors: a woman aged 80 or older with acute or convalescent COVID-19.

The rearrangement links TRBV21-1 to TRBJ1-4. TRBV21-1 is annotated as a pseudogene. CDR3 length: 17 amino acids. For the CDR3, the DNA is TGTGCCAGCAGCAAAGCATCGGGGGGGGCAACTAATGAAAAACTGTTTTTT. Translation: CASSKASGGATNEKLFF.

V usage is TRBV4-1 and J usage is TRBJ2-5, with a possible D match to TRBD1 (6 bases). Trimming pared 4 bases from V and 0 bases from J, leaving 15 bases between. Germline lookup yields CDR1 MGHRA and CDR2 YSYEKL. The CDR3 consists of 16 residues. The CDR3 DNA is TGCGCCAGCAGCCCTACCGGGACAAGGTACCAAGAGACCCAGTACTTC. This encodes CASSPTGTRYQETQYF.

Of note for this clone: The same CDR3 is also encoded by other DNA sequences in this sample. This rearrangement joins TRBV5-1 to TRBJ1-2, with D perhaps matching TRBD1 (5 bases). CDR1 SGHRS and CDR2 YFSETQ come from the germline V gene. The CDR3 covers 13 residues. Trimming pared 2 bases from V and 4 bases from J, leaving 9 bases between. CDR3 bases: TGCGCCAGCAGCTTAGACAGCTCCTATGGCTACACCTTC. As protein: CASSLDSSYGYTF. Full variable domain (missing parts from reference TRBV5-1 and TRBJ1-2): KAGVTQTPRYLIKTRGQQVTLSCSPISGHRSVSWYQQTPGQGLQFLFEYFSETQRNKGNFPGRFSGRQFSNSRSEMNVSTLELGDSALYLCASSLDSSYGYTFGSGTRLTVV.

This chain links TRBV11-1 with TRBJ1-6, with D unresolved. Germline CDR1 SGHAT, CDR2 FQDESV (reference sequence). Trimming took off 4 bases at V and 7 bases at J, with 5 bases between the two ends. The CDR3 consists of 12 residues. The CDR3 DNA reads as TGTGCCAGCAGCTCGGGGAATTCACCCCTCCACTTT. Amino acid sequence: CASSSGNSPLHF.

V usage is TRBV5-5 and J usage is TRBJ1-2, with D uncertain. The CDR3 has 13 residues. The germline V gene encodes CDR1 SGHKS and CDR2 YYEKEE (reference sequence). Between the trimmed V and J ends, which lost 3 bases and 8 bases, there was a span of 14 bases. The CDR3 DNA reads TGTGCCAGCAGCTCCCAACTCGAGGGCGGCTACACCTTC. This sequence encodes CASSSQLEGGYTF.

The rearrangement links TRBV7-9 to TRBJ2-3; 11 bases are shared with TRBD1. The CDR3 has 16 residues. From germline, CDR1 is SEHNR and CDR2 FQNEAQ (reference sequence). With 5 bases clipped from V and 3 bases from J, the junction kept 7 bases outside the gene matches. CDR3 sequence: CASSHPGQGVTDTQYF. The CDR3 coding sequence is TGTGCCAGCAGCCATCCGGGACAGGGGGTGACAGATACGCAGTATTTT.

The V gene is TRBV27, the J gene TRBJ2-1; D may be TRBD1 (6 bases). V was trimmed by 5 bases and J by 0 bases, leaving 11 bases between them. The CDR3 spans 15 residues. CDR1 and CDR2 (germline): MNHEY, SMNVEV (reference sequence). The CDR3 sequence: CASSDQGSSYNEQFF. The CDR3, as DNA: TGTGCCAGCAGTGACCAGGGGAGCTCCTACAATGAGCAGTTCTTC.

This rearrangement joins TRBV6-5 to TRBJ1-6; D might be TRBD1 (6 bases). Germline V CDR1 and CDR2: MNHEY, SVGAGI. This CDR3 has 14 residues. V was trimmed by 7 bases and J by 9 bases, leaving 16 bases between them. CDR3 nucleotides: TGTGCCAGCACGGACAGTTCCAGGCGTTCACCCCTCCACTTT. As protein: CASTDSSRRSPLHF.

This sequence joins TRBV19 and TRBJ1-2; 7 nucleotides line up with TRBD1. V was clipped by 5 bases and J by 2 bases; unmatched bases: 5. This CDR3 is 14 amino acids long. Germline V gene lookup returns CDR1 LNHDA and CDR2 SQIVND (reference sequence). CDR3 sequence: CASSPGTANYGYTF. CDR3 coding DNA: TGTGCCAGTAGTCCAGGGACAGCCAACTATGGCTACACCTTC. The full variable domain, with the rest looked up from reference TRBV19 and TRBJ1-2, is DGGITQSPKYLFRKEGQNVTLSCEQNLNHDAMYWYRQDPGQGLRLIYYSQIVNDFQKGDIAEGYSVSREKKESFPLTVTSAQKNPTAFYLCASSPGTANYGYTFGSGTRLTVV.

The J gene is TRBJ1-2, the V gene TRBV5-4; TRBD1 agrees at 7 bases. The CDR3 loop spans 15 amino acids. Germline V gene sequence: CDR1 SGHNT, CDR2 YYREEE (reference sequence). The junction had 8 bases not matched to a gene; V was cut back by 0 bases and J by 6 bases. The DNA for the CDR3 is TGTGCCAGCAGCTTGGCGGGGAGAGGGGGCCATGGCTACACCTTC. This gives the protein CASSLAGRGGHGYTF.

The chain joins TRBV27 to TRBJ1-5; TRBD1 aligns across 9 bases. Trimming cost V 6 bases and J 7 bases; bases outside gene matches: 10. This CDR3 region has 15 residues. Germline lookup yields CDR1 MNHEY and CDR2 SMNVEV (reference sequence). The CDR3 protein is CASRRGQGGSQPQHF. The CDR3 DNA sequence: TGTGCCAGCAGGCGGGGACAGGGAGGGTCCCAGCCCCAGCATTTT.

V usage is TRBV6-6 and J usage is TRBJ2-1, with 7 nucleotides matching TRBD2. With 7 bases clipped from V and 3 bases from J, the junction kept 12 bases outside the gene matches. The CDR3 is 16 residues long. The germline V gene has CDR1 MNHNY and CDR2 SVGAGI (reference sequence). CDR3 nucleotides: TGTGCCAGCATCTGGGGCCCAGCGGGGAACTACAATGAGCAGTTCTTC. It specifies CASIWGPAGNYNEQFF.

The chain is built from TRBV5-6 and TRBJ2-1, with D perhaps matching TRBD1 (6 bases). Per the germline V gene, CDR1 is SGHDT and CDR2 is YYEEEE. The CDR3 totals 15 residues. V was cut by 5 bases and J by 5 bases, with 17 bases left in between. The CDR3: CASSWARGYDNEQFF. The CDR3 DNA is TGTGCCAGCAGTTGGGCCAGGGGTTATGACAATGAGCAGTTCTTC.

The DNA for the CDR3 is TGTGCCAGCAGCCAAGGAGGGTCCCCCGGGAAGGATGAGCAGTTCTTC. Amino acid sequence: CASSQGGSPGKDEQFF. The chain carries TRBV4-2 and TRBJ2-1; perhaps TRBD2 as D (5 bases). This CDR3 region has 16 residues. Trimming left V 1 base short and J 8 bases short, with 18 bases between. Looked up from germline, CDR1 is LGHNA and CDR2 is YNFKEQ.

The V gene is TRBV4-1, the J gene TRBJ2-3; TRBD1 might be the D (6 bases). Germline-derived CDR1 and CDR2 are MGHRA and YSYEKL. The CDR3 loop spans 16 amino acids. The germline V and J ends were trimmed by 0 bases and 4 bases, with 14 bases remaining between them. CDR3 residues: CASSQDLPRGSDTQYF. The CDR3 nucleotides are TGCGCCAGCAGCCAAGATTTACCCAGGGGCTCAGATACGCAGTATTTT.

V and J are TRBV7-2 and TRBJ1-2; D is undetermined. V was trimmed by 2 bases and J by 3 bases, leaving 13 bases between them. Germline lookup yields CDR1 SGHTA and CDR2 FQGNSA. The CDR3 is made up of 15 amino acids. The CDR3 sequence: CASSLRPLSHYGYTF. The CDR3 nucleotides read TGTGCCAGCAGCTTACGTCCCCTATCCCACTATGGCTACACCTTC.

The genes are TRBV6-4 and TRBJ2-5; 12 bases align to TRBD2. CDR1 and CDR2 from the germline V gene are MRHNA and SNTAGT. J gave up 5 bases and V 0 bases, and 7 bases lay outside the gene matches. The CDR3 runs to 17 residues. This CDR3 is CASSDSRPSGRGETQYF. The CDR3 DNA sequence: TGTGCCAGCAGTGACTCGAGACCTAGCGGGAGGGGGGAGACCCAGTACTTC.

This chain uses TRBV7-2 with TRBJ2-1; TRBD2 might be the D (7 bases). Germline lookup yields CDR1 SGHTA and CDR2 FQGNSA. V was clipped by 5 bases and J by 3 bases, with 11 bases between them. The CDR3 length is 14 residues. In nucleotides, the CDR3 is TGTGCCAGCAGCGGGGGGGCCGGCTACAATGAGCAGTTCTTC. This gives the protein CASSGGAGYNEQFF.

The chain uses TRBV7-9 and TRBJ2-2; 11 nucleotides align to TRBD2. V was clipped by 5 bases and J by 4 bases; unmatched bases: 6. CDR1 and CDR2 from the germline V gene are SEHNR and FQNEAQ (reference sequence). This CDR3 comprises 16 residues. The CDR3 DNA sequence: TGTGCCAGCAGCCCCGGGACTAGCGGTATCACCGGGGAGCTGTTTTTT. It yields the protein CASSPGTSGITGELFF. The full variable domain, rest sourced from reference TRBV7-9 and TRBJ2-2, is DTGVSQNPRHKITKRGQNVTFRCDPISEHNRLYWYRQTLGQGPEFLTYFQNEAQLEKSRLLSDRFSAERPKGSFSTLEIQRTEQGDSAMYLCASSPGTSGITGELFFGEGSRLTVL.

The chain uses TRBV6-5 and TRBJ1-1, with 12 bases that match TRBD1. Trimming removed 5 bases from V and 5 bases from J; junction bases left unmatched: 6. CDR1 and CDR2 from the germline V gene are MNHEY and SVGAGI. The CDR3 runs to 15 residues. For the CDR3, the DNA is TGTGCCAGCAGTCGAGGGACAGGGGGCGGGACTGAAGCTTTCTTT. Encoded protein: CASSRGTGGGTEAFF.

This clone was detected only once. The chain recombines TRBV4-3 with TRBJ1-2; 7 nucleotides align to TRBD1. Germline V gene lookup returns CDR1 LGHNA and CDR2 YSLEER. The junction had 5 bases not matched to a gene; V was cut back by 4 bases and J by 3 bases. CDR3 length: 14 amino acids. The CDR3 DNA sequence: TGCGCCAGCAGCCTTAGGGGGCGCGACTATGGCTACACCTTC. Protein: CASSLRGRDYGYTF.

The gene calls are TRBV5-1 and TRBJ2-5; TRBD2 is a possible D gene (6 bases). The CDR3 is 15 amino acids. V was clipped by 4 bases and J by 5 bases, with 18 bases between them. Germline V CDR1 and CDR2: SGHRS, YFSETQ. CDR3: CASSPKPGLRETQYF. The CDR3 nucleotides read TGCGCCAGCAGCCCAAAACCGGGACTTAGGGAGACCCAGTACTTC.

This CDR3 is CAAQGGAMHTEAFF. The CDR3 DNA follows: TGTGCCGCCCAGGGAGGCGCAATGCACACTGAAGCTTTCTTT. This chain uses TRBV28 with TRBJ1-1; D might be TRBD1 (5 bases). The CDR3 consists of 14 residues. CDR1 and CDR2 (germline): MDHEN, SYDVKM. Trimming removed 11 bases at V and 3 bases at J, with 19 bases between.